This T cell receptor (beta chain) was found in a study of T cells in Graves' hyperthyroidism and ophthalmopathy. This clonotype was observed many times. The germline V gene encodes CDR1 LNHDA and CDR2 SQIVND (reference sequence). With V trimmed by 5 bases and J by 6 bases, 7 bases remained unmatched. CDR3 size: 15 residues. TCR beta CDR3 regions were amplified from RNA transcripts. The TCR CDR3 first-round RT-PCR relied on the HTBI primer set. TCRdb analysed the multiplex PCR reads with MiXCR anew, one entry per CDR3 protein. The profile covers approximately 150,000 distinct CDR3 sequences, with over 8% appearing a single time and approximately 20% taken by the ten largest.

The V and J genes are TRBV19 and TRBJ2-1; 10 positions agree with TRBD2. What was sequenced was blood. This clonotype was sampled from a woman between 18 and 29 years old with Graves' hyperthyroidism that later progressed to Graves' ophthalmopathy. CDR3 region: CASSPERGGINEQFF. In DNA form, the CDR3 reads TGTGCCAGTAGTCCGGAGCGGGGGGGAATCAATGAGCAGTTCTTC.